This TCR beta chain was documented in a study of T cell repertoires in cytomegalovirus infection. Study-wide findings and caveats: The study identified carriers of CMV plus the relevant HLA from cumulative public TCR beta family frequency. Ex vivo, HLA-C-restricted CMV-specific TCR beta clonotypes prevailed over the rest of the response.

The CDR3 contains 14 residues. V was pared by 4 bases and J by 7 bases, with 13 bases between. TCRdb analysed the reads with MiXCR anew, one entry per CDR3 protein. The sample comprises about 150,000 distinct CDR3 sequences, over 25% of which are singletons, and around half rests with the top ten. As regards this clonotype: Its antigen remains unknown.

This receptor was identified in a human donor in good health (CMV status not recorded). Some clones in this sample may be carry-over from other donors' samples. The chain joins TRBV12-3 or TRBV12-4 to TRBJ2-2, with a tentative D call TRBD2 (6 bases). This material consisted of CD8+ T cells from cultured PBMCs, taken from culture after CMV antigen stimulation. The DNA of the CDR3 is TGTGCCAGCAGTTCCCCTATGGGAGGCGGGGAGCTGTTTTTT. Residues: CASSSPMGGGELFF.